One and the same sample provided the 13 T cell receptor beta chains below, sequenced in a study of blood T cell repertoires in COVID-19. The assay was immunoSEQ multiplex PCR, and TCRdb's table has in-frame clones only and misses some. The sample has 300,000 to 400,000 clones; 80% to 90% are singletons. Sample: peripheral blood. These receptors all come from a woman aged 55-70 years with COVID-19, enrolled during active disease.

The rearrangement uses TRBV7-6 and TRBJ2-3; possible D gene TRBD1, 5 bases. Looked up from germline, CDR1 is SGHVS and CDR2 is FNYEAQ. This CDR3 is 16 amino acids long. Trimming stripped 5 bases from V and 4 bases from J, with 19 bases between. The CDR3 region has the DNA TGTGCCAGCAGCGAAGACAGCCTAAGGGGCTCAGATACGCAGTATTTT. As protein: CASSEDSLRGSDTQYF. The entire variable domain, with the rest obtained from reference TRBV7-6 and TRBJ2-3, is as follows: GAGVSQSPRYKVTKRGQDVALRCDPISGHVSLYWYRQALGQGPEFLTYFNYEAQQDKSGLPNDRFSAERPEGSISTLTIQRTEQRDSAMYRCASSEDSLRGSDTQYFGPGTRLTVL.

This chain joins TRBV11-3 and TRBJ2-2; 7 bases map to TRBD1. The CDR3 spans 17 residues. The V and J ends lost 4 bases and 1 base, in that order; junction bases with no gene match: 9. CDR1 is SGHNT, CDR2 YENEEA, per germline. CDR3 bases: TGTGCCAGCAGCTCCTGGGGACAGAGCATGAACACCGGGGAGCTGTTTTTT. Protein product: CASSSWGQSMNTGELFF.

The rearrangement joins TRBV18 to TRBJ2-1; TRBD2 matches 10 bases. Germline values: CDR1 KGHSH, CDR2 LQKENI. The CDR3 sequence is 15 residues long. V gave up 4 bases and J gave up 8 bases; unmatched junction bases: 8. The CDR3 here is CASSRDSGGAYEQFF. The CDR3 DNA follows: TGTGCCAGCTCACGGGACAGCGGGGGGGCATATGAGCAGTTCTTC.

The chain recombines TRBV7-2 with TRBJ2-7; tentatively, D is TRBD1 (5 bases). CDR1 is SGHTA and CDR2 is FQGNSA in the germline V gene. Trimming removed 3 bases at V and 4 bases at J, with 10 bases between. The CDR3 is 13 amino acids. CDR3 region: CASSFTQGYEQYF. The CDR3 DNA reads as TGTGCCAGCAGCTTTACCCAGGGATACGAGCAGTACTTC.

This clone was seen more than once but under ten times. The chain has TRBV18 and TRBJ1-1, with TRBD1 identical over 8 bases. Looked up from germline, CDR1 is KGHSH and CDR2 is LQKENI. V trimming: 4 bases; J trimming: 3 bases; junction bases outside the gene matches: 7. The CDR3 spans 15 residues. CDR3 amino acids: CASSLGQAGDTEAFF. CDR3 sequence (DNA): TGTGCCAGCTCACTGGGACAGGCCGGGGACACTGAAGCTTTCTTT.

The CDR3 DNA is TGCGCCAGCAGCCAAGAACCGGGACATAACACCGGGGAGCTGTTTTTT. As protein: CASSQEPGHNTGELFF. The chain has TRBV4-1 and TRBJ2-2; D is perhaps TRBD1 (6 bases). V dropped 0 bases and J dropped 2 bases, with 10 bases sitting between them. The CDR3 is 16 amino acids. The germline CDR1 and CDR2 sequences are MGHRA and YSYEKL.

The CDR3 loop reads CASSSGLAGGRDTQYF. CDR3 nucleotides: TGTGCCAGCAGCTCGGGACTAGCGGGGGGGCGAGATACGCAGTATTTT. The chain employs TRBV7-3 and TRBJ2-3; 16 bases match TRBD2. The V and J ends lost 4 bases and 5 bases, in that order; junction bases with no gene match: 3. The germline V gene has CDR1 SGHTA and CDR2 FQGTGA. This CDR3 is 16 amino acids long. The whole variable domain, filled in from reference TRBV7-3 and TRBJ2-3, reads GAGVSQTPSNKVTEKGKYVELRCDPISGHTALYWYRQSLGQGPEFLIYFQGTGAADDSGLPNDRFFAVRPEGSVSTLKIQRTERGDSAVYLCASSSGLAGGRDTQYFGPGTRLTVL.

CDR3 residues: CASSSTGGLNEQYF. The CDR3 nucleotides are TGTGCCAGCAGTTCAACAGGGGGCCTAAACGAGCAGTACTTC. The chain joins TRBV2 to TRBJ2-7; 9 bases are a match to TRBD1. After removal of 5 bases from V and 5 bases from J, the junction contained 7 bases not matched to a gene. Germline lookup yields CDR1 SNHLY and CDR2 FYNNEI. The CDR3 spans 14 residues.

This chain connects TRBV7-2 to TRBJ2-3, with TRBD2 as a possible D gene (5 bases). V was cut by 6 bases and J by 7 bases, with 20 bases left in between. This CDR3 comprises 15 residues. Germline V gene data show CDR1 as SGHTA and CDR2 as FQGNSA. CDR3 sequence reads: CASRIDVGAAHTQYF. The CDR3 DNA sequence: TGTGCCAGCAGGATAGACGTTGGAGCGGCCCATACGCAGTATTTT.

The chain combines TRBV19 with TRBJ1-5, with TRBD1 matching 11 bases. This CDR3 contains 17 residues. Trimming cost V 1 base and J 5 bases; bases outside gene matches: 7. Germline V CDR1 and CDR2: LNHDA, SQIVND (reference sequence). The CDR3 sequence: CASSIVYRDRGYQPQHF. CDR3 coding DNA: TGTGCCAGTAGTATAGTTTACCGGGACAGGGGGTATCAGCCCCAGCATTTT. The full variable domain, completed using reference TRBV19 and TRBJ1-5, is DGGITQSPKYLFRKEGQNVTLSCEQNLNHDAMYWYRQDPGQGLRLIYYSQIVNDFQKGDIAEGYSVSREKKESFPLTVTSAQKNPTAFYLCASSIVYRDRGYQPQHFGDGTRLSIL.

The chain is built from TRBV30 and TRBJ2-7, with TRBD2 matching 9 bases. Germline trimming cut 4 bases from V and 4 bases from J; bases unmatched to any gene: 2. CDR3 size: 12 residues. Germline-derived CDR1 and CDR2 are GTSNPN and SVGIG (reference sequence). The CDR3 sequence is CAWNLAGYEQYF. CDR3 bases: TGTGCCTGGAACCTAGCGGGGTACGAGCAGTACTTC.

The CDR3 coding sequence is TGTGCCAGCAGCTATGACAGAACGAGCTCCTACGAGCAGTACTTC. Translation gives CASSYDRTSSYEQYF. The V gene is TRBV7-2, the J gene TRBJ2-7, with D possibly TRBD1 on 5 matching bases. The length of the CDR3 is 15 residues. The V end was cut by 4 bases, the J end by 0 bases, with 13 bases between. CDR1 and CDR2 (germline): SGHTA, FQGNSA.

The V and J genes are TRBV5-5 and TRBJ2-1, with 8 bases fitting TRBD2. V was clipped by 1 base and J by 2 bases; unmatched bases: 5. The germline V gene has CDR1 SGHKS and CDR2 YYEKEE (reference sequence). The CDR3 sequence is 16 residues long. In nucleotides, the CDR3 is TGTGCCAGCAGCTTGCCGGGGGGGCCGCCCTACAATGAGCAGTTCTTC. Protein sequence: CASSLPGGPPYNEQFF.